What follows are 30 T cell receptor beta chains derived from one specimen sequenced in a study of metastatic and nonmetastatic thyroid tumors. Treatment of any kind had been given to no patient before thyroid surgery. TCRdb re-analyzed the PCR reads using MiXCR. The sample has approximately 90,000 clones, around 7.8% seen once; the top ten hold 8.8%. The sequenced sample was blood. These TCRs come from a female donor with papillary thyroid cancer or a benign thyroid nodule (not recorded which). Some clones in this sample may be carry-over from other donors' samples.

This clone was picked up many times. The CDR3 here is CSVATGTTSPLHF. CDR3 DNA: TGCAGCGTTGCCACCGGGACAACTTCACCCCTCCACTTT. V usage is TRBV29-1 and J usage is TRBJ1-6, with D maybe TRBD1 (6 bases). The CDR3 spans 13 residues. Per germline, CDR1 SQVTM and CDR2 ANQGSEA. Trimming removed 4 bases at V and 9 bases at J, with 13 bases between.

This clone showed up many times. The chain joins TRBV3-1 to TRBJ1-4; 8 bases match TRBD1. Trimming at V came to 10 bases and at J to 4 bases, leaving 5 bases not matched to a gene. This CDR3 region has 13 residues. Germline values: CDR1 LGHDT, CDR2 YNNKEL (reference sequence). The CDR3: CATGGLINEKLFF. CDR3 bases: TGTGCCACAGGGGGCCTGATTAATGAAAAACTGTTTTTT.

There are many counts of this clone. This chain connects TRBV19 to TRBJ2-5, with D unresolved. The V and J ends lost 4 bases and 2 bases respectively, with 11 bases between them. Germline V lookup: CDR1 LNHDA, CDR2 SQIVND (reference sequence). CDR3 length: 14 amino acids. The CDR3 region has the DNA TGTGCCAGTAGTAGTGGGAAGGAACAAGAGACCCAGTACTTC. Protein product: CASSSGKEQETQYF.

This clone has at least ten counts. The rearrangement joins TRBV2 to TRBJ1-1; 11 positions agree with TRBD1. The V gene end was trimmed by 4 bases and the J gene end by 7 bases; junction bases not matched to a gene: 2. The germline gives CDR1 SNHLY, CDR2 FYNNEI. CDR3 length: 13 amino acids. CDR3 coding DNA: TGTGCCAGCAGTGTGGACAGGGGGCGTGAAGCTTTCTTT. Its protein is CASSVDRGREAFF.

This clone occurred a few times. The gene calls are TRBV20-1 and TRBJ1-2, with D possibly matching TRBD1 (5 bases). V was trimmed by 3 bases and J by 6 bases, leaving 17 bases between them. CDR3 length equals 14 residues. The germline V gene has CDR1 DFQATT and CDR2 SNEGSKA (reference sequence). This CDR3 reads CSASRAGTGNGYTF. In nucleotides, the CDR3 is TGCAGTGCTAGTCGGGCAGGGACGGGGAATGGCTACACCTTC.

The rearrangement uses TRBV18 and TRBJ2-3; D gene uncertain. This CDR3 has 16 residues. The germline V gene has CDR1 KGHSH and CDR2 LQKENI. The germline V and J ends were trimmed by 3 bases and 0 bases, with 13 bases remaining between them. CDR3 residues: CASSPPDRASTDTQYF. The CDR3 DNA is TGTGCCAGCTCACCTCCGGACCGCGCTAGCACAGATACGCAGTATTTT.

This clone has at least ten counts. This sequence joins TRBV19 and TRBJ2-5; D is unclear. Per the germline V gene, CDR1 is LNHDA and CDR2 is SQIVND (reference sequence). The CDR3 totals 15 residues. V was trimmed by 8 bases and J by 2 bases, leaving 18 bases between them. CDR3 bases: TGTGCCAGTTCCCCGAAGGGCACTTTACAAGAGACCCAGTACTTC. Translating gives CASSPKGTLQETQYF.

Ten or more counts support this clone. This same CDR3 is encoded by further DNA sequences in the sample. The J gene is TRBJ2-2, the V gene TRBV6-1; D is possibly TRBD2 (6 bases). The CDR3 sequence is 14 residues long. Trimming stripped 6 bases from V and 3 bases from J, with 11 bases between. The germline V gene has CDR1 MNHNS and CDR2 SASEGT. CDR3 in DNA: TGTGCCAGCAGGAGGCCGGGGGACACCGGGGAGCTGTTTTTT. Its protein product is CASRRPGDTGELFF.

Ten or more counts support this clone. The chain couples TRBV19 to TRBJ2-3; possible D gene TRBD1, 5 bases. V lost 1 base and J lost 1, with 12 bases in between. The CDR3 has 16 amino acids. CDR1 is LNHDA and CDR2 is SQIVND in the germline V gene (reference sequence). The CDR3 region has the DNA TGTGCCAGTAGTATAGGGGGCAGGTGGGGCACAGATACGCAGTATTTT. This gives the protein CASSIGGRWGTDTQYF. The full variable domain, rest sourced from reference TRBV19 and TRBJ2-3, is DGGITQSPKYLFRKEGQNVTLSCEQNLNHDAMYWYRQDPGQGLRLIYYSQIVNDFQKGDIAEGYSVSREKKESFPLTVTSAQKNPTAFYLCASSIGGRWGTDTQYFGPGTRLTVL.

The chain employs TRBV5-1 and TRBJ2-2, with 7 bases matching TRBD2. The CDR3 has 18 residues. Per the germline V gene, CDR1 is SGHRS and CDR2 is YFSETQ. V trimming: 1 base; J trimming: 6 bases; junction bases outside the gene matches: 15. The CDR3 region has the DNA TGCGCCAGCAGCTTGTCTTCTTTTGGGGGGGACTTTCCCGGGGAGCTGTTTTTT. It yields the protein CASSLSSFGGDFPGELFF.

Ten or more counts support this clone. In DNA form, the CDR3 reads TGTGCCAGCAGCCAAGGCATAGGCAGGGGAGGGACTAATGAAAAACTGTTTTTT. The encoded protein is CASSQGIGRGGTNEKLFF. The chain joins TRBV3-1 to TRBJ1-4, with D perhaps matching TRBD1 (6 bases). Trimming removed 1 base at V and 2 bases at J, with 17 bases between. The CDR3 runs 18 residues. Germline V CDR1 and CDR2: LGHDT, YNNKEL (reference sequence).

The genes are TRBV10-2 and TRBJ2-3; no reliable D call. Germline V gene sequence: CDR1 WSHSY, CDR2 SAAADI. The CDR3 has 11 residues. V shed 7 bases and J shed 6 bases, with 8 bases lying between them. CDR3 coding DNA: TGCGCCAGCAATGTGGACGATACGCAGTATTTT. Protein: CASNVDDTQYF.

In its sample, this clone was seen many times. A read error may explain this, as a much larger clone is one base away. The conserved phenylalanine or tryptophan is not found at the CDR3 terminus, so this likely reflects a read error. The rearrangement uses TRBV6-1 and TRBJ2-7; no clear D. V lost 4 bases and J lost 1, with 2 bases in between. The CDR3 covers 11 residues. Germline V lookup: CDR1 MNHNS, CDR2 SASEGT. The CDR3 loop is CASSASYEQYL. The DNA for the CDR3 is TGTGCCAGCAGTGCGTCCTACGAGCAGTACCTC.

The table lists this clone with many counts. The chain recombines TRBV10-3 with TRBJ2-7; 8 nucleotides match TRBD1. Germline loops: CDR1 ENHRY, CDR2 SYGVKD. The CDR3 extends over 15 amino acids. With 3 bases clipped from V and 6 bases from J, the junction kept 10 bases outside the gene matches. CDR3 residues: CAISEPPRTGSEQYF. CDR3 bases: TGTGCCATCAGTGAACCTCCACGGACAGGGTCCGAGCAGTACTTC.

This clone was seen ten or more times. The chain couples TRBV25-1 to TRBJ1-5; TRBD1 matches at 12 bases. The germline V gene encodes CDR1 MGHDK and CDR2 SYGVNS. There are 20 residues in the CDR3. The V and J ends lost 4 bases and 0 bases, in that order; junction bases with no gene match: 13. Written as DNA, the CDR3 is TGTGCCAGCAGTGGAACGCCCCCGGGACAGGGGGCGTATAGCAATCAGCCCCAGCATTTT. It codes for CASSGTPPGQGAYSNQPQHF.

Ten or more counts support this clone. The chain joins TRBV4-1 to TRBJ1-6; 7 bases align to TRBD1. Trimming removed 4 bases from V and 8 bases from J; junction bases left unmatched: 8. CDR3 length: 15 amino acids. The germline CDR1 and CDR2 sequences are MGHRA and YSYEKL. The CDR3 is CASSLPLGTDSPLHF. The CDR3 DNA sequence: TGCGCCAGCAGCCTACCACTAGGGACAGATTCACCCCTCCACTTT.

This clone was counted ten times or more. The rearrangement links TRBV5-1 to TRBJ1-5; tentative D call: TRBD1 (5 bases). The CDR3 covers 15 residues. With 6 bases removed from V and 11 bases from J, the gap between germline ends came to 24 bases. Germline CDR1 SGHRS, CDR2 YFSETQ. The CDR3 DNA reads as TGCGCCAGCACCGTTAAGGGGTCCGCGGAGGGAGCCCAGCATTTT. Amino acids: CASTVKGSAEGAQHF.

This clone was seen many times. The chain is built from TRBV6-1 and TRBJ1-1; D gene unclear. CDR1 and CDR2 (germline): MNHNS, SASEGT. Trimming removed 8 bases from V and 0 bases from J, with 4 bases in between. This CDR3 is built from 11 residues. The CDR3 protein is CASYMNTEAFF. The CDR3 DNA is TGTGCCAGCTACATGAACACTGAAGCTTTCTTT.

This clone has ten or more counts. The gene calls are TRBV7-9 and TRBJ2-1; tentatively, D is TRBD1 or TRBD2 (5 bases each). CDR1 and CDR2 from the germline V gene are SEHNR and FQNEAQ (reference sequence). The CDR3 consists of 12 residues. V lost 1 base, J lost 9 bases, and 7 bases lay in between. CDR3 sequence reads: CASSLVGTEQFF. The CDR3 bases are TGTGCCAGCAGCTTAGTAGGGACTGAGCAGTTCTTC.

There are many counts of this clone. The V gene is TRBV20-1, the J gene TRBJ1-1, with TRBD1 identical over 7 bases. Looked up from germline, CDR1 is DFQATT and CDR2 is SNEGSKA (reference sequence). The CDR3 is 12 residues long. The V gene end was trimmed by 5 bases and the J gene end by 8 bases; junction bases not matched to a gene: 8. CDR3 DNA sequence: TGCAGTGCTTTAGGGACAGCCATGGAAGCTTTCTTT. Protein: CSALGTAMEAFF.

Worth noting for this clone: Given a much more abundant clone one base away, this may be a read error. V and J are TRBV20-1 and TRBJ2-5; D gene unclear. V gave up 2 bases and J gave up 3 bases, with 13 bases separating them. Germline V gene lookup returns CDR1 DFQATT and CDR2 SNEGSKA (reference sequence). This CDR3 is 14 amino acids long. This chain's CDR3 is CSARNLNTEETQYF. In DNA, the CDR3 is TGCAGTGCTAGAAATCTGAACACAGAAGAGACCCAGTACTTC.

This clone was observed many times. The gene calls are TRBV9 and TRBJ1-1; no reliable D call. The CDR3 extends over 14 amino acids. Germline V gene sequence: CDR1 SGDLS, CDR2 YYNGEE. V lost 0 bases and J lost 4, with 10 bases in between. CDR3 sequence (DNA): TGTGCCAGCAGCGTAGCGATCGTCGGCACTGAAGCTTTCTTT. Its translation: CASSVAIVGTEAFF.

This clone has at least ten counts. This chain uses TRBV7-3 with TRBJ2-3; D perhaps matches TRBD1 (6 bases). This CDR3 spans 14 amino acids. The germline gives CDR1 SGHTA, CDR2 FQGTGA. The V and J ends lost 1 base and 4 bases respectively, with 9 bases between them. CDR3 amino acids: CASSLMGASDTQYF. DNA of the CDR3: TGTGCCAGCAGCTTAATGGGGGCTTCAGATACGCAGTATTTT.

The V gene is TRBV20-1, the J gene TRBJ2-7, with TRBD2 identical over 15 bases. The V segment lost 3 bases and the J segment 6 bases; nucleotides outside the gene matches: 6. CDR1 and CDR2 from the germline V gene are DFQATT and SNEGSKA (reference sequence). This CDR3 is built from 15 residues. CDR3 sequence: CSARQAGLAGGEQYF. CDR3 bases: TGCAGTGCTAGGCAGGCGGGACTAGCGGGAGGCGAGCAGTACTTC.

With regard to this clone: This may stem from a read error, because a much larger clone lies one nucleotide away. The chain joins TRBV20-1 to TRBJ1-1; D possibly corresponds to TRBD1 (6 bases). The CDR3 sequence is 12 residues long. Germline values: CDR1 DFQATT, CDR2 SNEGSKA (reference sequence). CDR3 nucleotides: TGCAGTGCTAGAATCGGGGGCACTGAATCTTTCTTT. As protein: CSARIGGTESFF.

This clone has ten or more counts. The V gene is TRBV5-1, the J gene TRBJ1-2; 7 nucleotides agree with TRBD1. Germline V CDR1 and CDR2: SGHRS, YFSETQ. The CDR3 has 14 amino acids. V dropped 2 bases and J dropped 1; count of bases not matched to a gene: 2. The CDR3 nucleotides are TGCGCCAGCAGCTTAGGACAGGTTAACTATGGCTACACCTTC. Its translation is CASSLGQVNYGYTF.

This clone was detected ten times or more. The rearrangement links TRBV20-1 to TRBJ1-1; 8 bases align to TRBD1. V shed 5 bases and J 7 bases; nucleotides not matched to a gene: 6. The germline V gene has CDR1 DFQATT and CDR2 SNEGSKA (reference sequence). The CDR3 spans 12 residues. CDR3 region: CSAQTGVGEAFF. The DNA of the CDR3 is TGCAGTGCTCAGACAGGGGTGGGTGAAGCTTTCTTT.

This clone was seen repeatedly, ten times or more. The V call is TRBV6-5, the J call TRBJ2-4; D is perhaps TRBD1 (5 bases). The CDR3 totals 13 residues. Trimming removed 2 bases at V and 4 bases at J, with 6 bases between. Germline assignment: CDR1 MNHEY and CDR2 SVGAGI. CDR3: CASSYRGKNIQYF. CDR3 in DNA: TGTGCCAGCAGTTACAGGGGAAAAAACATTCAGTACTTC.

This clone was seen a handful of times. This may arise from a read error, as a much more abundant clone is one base away. Other DNA sequences in the same sample also yield this CDR3. This sequence joins TRBV2 and TRBJ2-3; unclear D gene. Germline CDR1 is SNHLY and CDR2 is FYNNEI. The CDR3 is 12 residues long. In DNA form, the CDR3 reads TGTGCCAGCAGTGTGGGTGGGAATACTCAGTATTTT. Translation: CASSVGGNTQYF.

There are many counts of this clone. This sequence joins TRBV5-1 and TRBJ2-3, with D perhaps given as TRBD1 or TRBD2 (5 bases each). Trimming removed 4 bases from V and 5 bases from J, with 14 bases in between. Per the germline V gene, CDR1 is SGHRS and CDR2 is YFSETQ. The length of the CDR3 is 14 residues. The CDR3 protein is CASSPGTWEDTQYF. CDR3 DNA sequence: TGCGCCAGCAGCCCCGGGACGTGGGAAGATACGCAGTATTTT.